Following are 5 T cell receptor beta chains from one sample sequenced in a study of long-term antiretroviral therapy in people with HIV. Survey level was the resolution at which the v3.0 immunoSEQ assay ran. Profiled with immunoSEQ multiplex PCR; TCRdb holds only in-frame clones, not every one. The repertoire consists of fewer than 25,000 clones, with approximately 84% occurring once and the leading ten covering roughly 4.2%. Sequenced here: unsorted PBMCs, sampled about 6.1 years after starting antiretroviral therapy. Receptors originate from a man aged 25-40 years with HIV.

The chain is built from TRBV5-1 and TRBJ2-1, with 8 bases lining up with TRBD2. From germline, CDR1 is SGHRS and CDR2 YFSETQ. V gave up 1 base and J gave up 5 bases; unmatched junction bases: 8. The CDR3 has 16 amino acids. CDR3 bases: TGCGCCAGCAGCTTGTTAGTTACTAGCGGAGACAATGAGCAGTTCTTC. It encodes CASSLLVTSGDNEQFF. Drawing the rest from reference TRBV5-1 and TRBJ2-1, the complete variable domain is KAGVTQTPRYLIKTRGQQVTLSCSPISGHRSVSWYQQTPGQGLQFLFEYFSETQRNKGNFPGRFSGRQFSNSRSEMNVSTLELGDSALYLCASSLLVTSGDNEQFFGPGTRLTVL.

The gene calls are TRBV7-7 and TRBJ2-3; a possible D gene is TRBD1 (6 bases). Germline CDR1 and CDR2: SSHAT and FNYEAQ (reference sequence). V was trimmed by 5 bases and J by 4 bases, leaving 13 bases between them. The CDR3 has 14 residues. Written as DNA, the CDR3 is TGTGCCAGCAGCCCAACGACAGGTTCAGATACGCAGTATTTT. It yields the protein CASSPTTGSDTQYF. Together with reference TRBV7-7 and TRBJ2-3, the CDR3 gives the full variable domain: GAGVSQSPRYKVTKRGQDVTLRCDPISSHATLYWYQQALGQGPEFLTYFNYEAQPDKSGLPSDRFSAERPEGSISTLTIQRTEQRDSAMYRCASSPTTGSDTQYFGPGTRLTVL.

This sequence joins TRBV29-1 and TRBJ2-1; 8 bases agree with TRBD1. Per the germline V gene, CDR1 is SQVTM and CDR2 is ANQGSEA. This CDR3 comprises 13 residues. Trimming cost V 4 bases and J 6 bases; bases outside gene matches: 5. CDR3 sequence: CSVVQDRVNEQFF. CDR3 coding DNA: TGCAGCGTTGTGCAGGACAGGGTCAATGAGCAGTTCTTC.

This chain links TRBV6-5 with TRBJ2-1, with D hard to call. The V and J ends lost 6 bases and 5 bases respectively, with 11 bases between them. The germline V gene has CDR1 MNHEY and CDR2 SVGAGI. This CDR3 has 13 amino acids. CDR3 in amino acids: CASSPDTDNEQFF. The CDR3, as DNA: TGTGCCAGCAGCCCTGACACGGACAATGAGCAGTTCTTC.

The chain couples TRBV7-2 to TRBJ2-1, with 10 positions matching TRBD2. The J segment lost 0 bases and the V segment lost 8 bases, leaving 10 bases of the junction unmatched. The CDR3 contains 17 residues. Germline V gene data show CDR1 as SGHTA and CDR2 as FQGNSA. CDR3 DNA: TGTGCCAGCCGTCGAGTAGCGGGAGGCATCTCCTACAATGAGCAGTTCTTC. Translated: CASRRVAGGISYNEQFF.